This TCR beta chain was observed in a study of OX40 agonist ivuxolimab in advanced cancers. The CDR3 is 16 residues long. Germline V CDR1 and CDR2: SEHNR, FQNEAQ (reference sequence). Trimming took off 0 bases at V and 4 bases at J, with 10 bases between the two ends. Clones were sequenced by immunoSEQ multiplex PCR, and TCRdb holds only the in-frame ones, with some missing. Of some 42,000 clones in the sample, under 90% are singletons; the top ten hold roughly 25%. J is TRBJ2-6 and V is TRBV7-9; D could derive from TRBD1 or TRBD2 (5 bases each). This sequence was found in an adult with an advanced solid tumor such as melanoma, head and neck, liver or kidney cancer. This specimen consisted of CD4+ or CD8+ T cells sorted from blood, obtained in a trial of the OX40 agonist ivuxolimab. The CDR3 loop is CASSLAGPRGANVLTF. CDR3 in DNA: TGTGCCAGCAGCTTAGCGGGACCTAGGGGGGCCAACGTCCTGACTTTC. The entire variable domain, with the rest obtained from reference TRBV7-9 and TRBJ2-6, is as follows: DTGVSQNPRHKITKRGQNVTFRCDPISEHNRLYWYRQTLGQGPEFLTYFQNEAQLEKSRLLSDRFSAERPKGSFSTLEIQRTEQGDSAMYLCASSLAGPRGANVLTFGAGSRLTVL.